This TCR beta chain was observed in a study of blood T cell repertoires in COVID-19. Study-level background: Some COVID-19 samples were acute and others convalescent; all came from the United States, Italy and Spain. From T cells, B-cell-depleted T cells, or PBMCs came the material, which was cDNA or gDNA.

Residents of about two dozen US areas, aged about 18 to 89 years, made up the participants. Original processing notes: Amplification of reference gene primers was used by the study to estimate nucleated cell counts. This table comes from immunoSEQ multiplex PCR, and its TCRdb copy is limited to in-frame clones, with some not included. V and J calls and clone size are given by that table; D and trimming were obtained from the DNA. The sample yields 150,000 to 200,000 clones, approximately 90% seen once. With 4 bases removed from V and 3 bases from J, the gap between germline ends came to 11 bases. CDR3 length: 14 residues. Germline values: CDR1 KGHDR, CDR2 SFDVKD.

The chain is built from TRBV24-1 and TRBJ1-2; no clear D. Sequenced sample: PBMCs or T cells enriched from blood (not recorded which). This TCR was recovered from a woman aged 50 to 60 who had recovered from COVID-19. The DNA of the CDR3 is TGTGCCACCAGTGACCTCGAACGGGACTATGGCTACACCTTC. Translation: CATSDLERDYGYTF.